This T cell receptor (beta chain) was sequenced for a study of breast tumors, draining lymph nodes, adjacent tissues. From the multiplex PCR reads, TCRdb called clonotypes with MiXCR, one entry per CDR3 protein. The sample records 24,000 or so distinct CDR3 sequences, approximately 23% being singletons. This clonotype was found many times. The sample consisted of breast tumor tissue. This receptor was identified in a female donor with breast cancer. Some clones in this sample may be carry-over from other donors' samples.

The DNA of the CDR3 is TGTGCCAGTAGTATAGTCGGAGGGGACGAGCAGTACTTC. Its protein product is CASSIVGGDEQYF. This chain joins TRBV19 and TRBJ2-7, with D possibly TRBD2 on 6 matching bases. CDR1 and CDR2 (germline): LNHDA, SQIVND (reference sequence). Trimming removed 1 base at V and 5 bases at J, with 9 bases between. There are 13 residues in the CDR3.